Presented here are 10 T cell receptor beta chains from one specimen sequenced in a study of regulatory T cells in long-lasting Graves disease. With iRepertoire HTBI primers and Arm-PCR of CDR3 regions, TCR beta libraries were built. TCRdb re-analysed the multiplex PCR reads in MiXCR, keeping a single row per CDR3 protein. The table lists roughly 260,000 distinct CDR3 sequences, around 19% of them singletons. Time point indicated: newly diagnosed GD, antithyroid drugs for less than 3 months. The TCR library was prepared using RNA isolated from PBMCs. Another study also made use of these data, one on T cells in Graves' hyperthyroidism and ophthalmopathy.

The sample here was peripheral blood mononuclear cells (PBMCs), taken at new diagnosis, from a patient treated with antithyroid drugs. These receptors all come from a woman in her twenties or thirties with Graves disease.

This clonotype showed up many times. The chain recombines TRBV6-5 with TRBJ1-2; weak D call: TRBD1 (5 bases). The CDR3 spans 14 residues. CDR1 is MNHEY and CDR2 is SVGAGI in the germline V gene. The germline V and J ends were trimmed by 4 bases and 2 bases, with 11 bases remaining between them. This CDR3 is CASSSTTANYGYTF. The CDR3 DNA reads TGTGCCAGCAGTTCCACGACAGCGAACTATGGCTACACCTTC.

This clonotype was seen many times. V is TRBV5-1 and J is TRBJ2-3, with D possibly being TRBD2 (6 bases). The CDR3 totals 13 residues. Germline CDR1 and CDR2: SGHRS and YFSETQ. V dropped 5 bases and J dropped 2 bases, with 9 bases sitting between them. CDR3: CASSRGTTDTQYF. CDR3 DNA sequence: TGCGCCAGCAGTCGGGGGACCACAGATACGCAGTATTTT.

This clonotype showed up many times. The rearrangement links TRBV6-1 to TRBJ2-5; 8 bases agree with TRBD2. Germline CDR1 reads MNHNS; CDR2 reads SASEGT. The V segment lost 5 bases and the J segment 6 bases; nucleotides outside the gene matches: 2. The CDR3 sequence is 12 residues long. The CDR3 reads CASSPGGKTQYF. For the CDR3, the DNA is TGTGCCAGCAGTCCGGGGGGGAAGACCCAGTACTTC.

The rearrangement uses TRBV6-2 or TRBV6-3 and TRBJ1-2; D gene unclear. The CDR3 runs to 14 residues. The V and J ends lost 2 bases and 4 bases respectively, with 11 bases between them. Germline values: CDR1 MNHEY, CDR2 SVGEGT. The CDR3 bases are TGTGCCAGCAGTTACGTGGGTTCGGCCTATGGCTACACCTTC. Translating gives CASSYVGSAYGYTF.

In this sample, this clonotype turned up many times. The rearrangement uses TRBV6-2 or TRBV6-3 and TRBJ2-1; D gene uncertain. This CDR3 spans 11 amino acids. The V end was cut by 6 bases, the J end by 6 bases, with 6 bases between. Germline-derived CDR1 and CDR2 are MNHEY and SVGEGT. CDR3 region: CASSPLNEQFF. CDR3 in DNA: TGTGCCAGCAGCCCCCTCAATGAGCAGTTCTTC.

A remark on this clonotype: This probably arose from a read error, given a far larger clone one base away. V usage is TRBV2 and J usage is TRBJ2-1; 10 bases line up with TRBD1. The J segment lost 10 bases and the V segment lost 6 bases, leaving 18 bases of the junction unmatched. Germline CDR1 and CDR2: SNHLY and FYNNEI. The CDR3 consists of 17 residues. This CDR3 reads CASRVPGQGTASYEQFF. Written as DNA, the CDR3 is TGTGCCAGCAGGGTCCCGGGACAGGGGACGGCGTCCTACGAGCAGTTCTTC.

This clonotype was observed at least ten times. The chain employs TRBV6-1 and TRBJ1-1; perhaps TRBD1 as D (5 bases). Trimming took off 5 bases at V and 3 bases at J, with 10 bases between the two ends. The CDR3 covers 13 residues. Per the germline V gene, CDR1 is MNHNS and CDR2 is SASEGT. CDR3 protein: CASSSGGYTEAFF. CDR3 sequence (DNA): TGTGCCAGCAGTAGTGGGGGTTACACTGAAGCTTTCTTT.

In this sample, this clonotype turned up many times. J is TRBJ1-6 and V is TRBV2; 7 bases are shared with TRBD1. The CDR3 consists of 14 residues. Trimming removed 6 bases from V and 6 bases from J; junction bases left unmatched: 5. CDR1 and CDR2 (germline): SNHLY, FYNNEI. CDR3 sequence reads: CASSPRGGNSPLHF. The CDR3 nucleotides read TGTGCCAGCAGCCCCAGGGGGGGTAATTCACCCCTCCACTTT.

This clonotype was seen at least ten times. The V call is TRBV5-1, the J call TRBJ1-1, with D uncertain. The CDR3 length is 15 residues. Germline assignment: CDR1 SGHRS and CDR2 YFSETQ. V gave up 0 bases and J gave up 4 bases, with 13 bases separating them. CDR3 bases: TGCGCCAGCAGCTTGGGGGGTACTGGAGGCACTGAAGCTTTCTTT. This sequence encodes CASSLGGTGGTEAFF.

Regarding this clonotype: This could be a read error, since a much larger clone is one nucleotide away. The chain is built from TRBV7-8 and TRBJ2-1; D ambiguous. CDR1 is SGHVS and CDR2 is FQNEAQ in the germline V gene. V gave up 4 bases and J gave up 6 bases, with 7 bases separating them. This CDR3 has 12 amino acids. The CDR3 reads CASSYEGNEQFF. DNA of the CDR3: TGTGCCAGCAGCTACGAAGGCAATGAGCAGTTCTTC.